This is a list of T cell receptor beta chains from one sample in a study of precursors of human CD4 cytotoxic T cells. TCRdb processed the reads anew with MiXCR; each CDR3 protein has one entry. The sample yields around 490 distinct CDR3 sequences, 16% seen once. The specimen sequenced was memory CD4+ T cells from blood (PBMCs). The source is a human donor in good health. CDR3s include the opening cysteine and the closing phenylalanine or tryptophan. Fields, in order: J gene, V gene, D gene, clone size, CDR3 DNA, CDR3 protein. D genes are given only for firm matches. The size of a clone is reported for some rows only, either as once, few or many, or as a class for expanded clones.

>TRBJ2-1|TRBV4-3|TRBD1|large
TGCGCCAGCAGCCAAGACACCGGGACAGGGGGCGAGGGTGAGCAGTTCTTC
CASSQDTGTGGEGEQFF
>TRBJ1-6|TRBV5-4|TRBD1|once
TGTGTCAGCAGCTCTGGGGGGGACAGGGGTGGGACACCCCTCCACTTT
CVSSSGGDRGGTPLHF
>TRBJ2-1|TRBV5-1|TRBD2|large
TGCGCCAGCAGCTTGGCCGAATGGCGGGAGGAGGATGAGCAGTTCTTC
CASSLAEWREEDEQFF
>TRBJ1-3|TRBV21-1|.|.
TGTGCCAGCAGCTCGACGGACAGGTACTCTGGAAACACCATATATTTT
CASSSTDRYSGNTIYF
>TRBJ2-6|TRBV9|.|large
TGTGCCAGCAGCGTAGATCCAGGGTATGGGGCCAACGTCCTGACTTTC
CASSVDPGYGANVLTF
>TRBJ2-1|TRBV9|TRBD2|large
TGTGCCAGCAGCCTCACTAGCGTACAGGAGCAGTTCTTC
CASSLTSVQEQFF
>TRBJ2-7|TRBV20-1|.|large
TGCAGTGCTAGAGCGGACAGTTACGAGCAGTACTTC
CSARADSYEQYF
>TRBJ2-1|TRBV11-2|.|.
TGTGCCAGCAGCTTAACGAGGGAATCCTACAATGAGCAGTTCTTC
CASSLTRESYNEQFF
>TRBJ1-4|TRBV6-1|TRBD1|large
TGTGCCACGTACAGGGGAAGCGTGGATGAAAAACTGTTTTTT
CATYRGSVDEKLFF
>TRBJ2-1|TRBV24-1|TRBD2|.
TGTGCCACCAGTGATCCCCAGGGGGGCGGGAGGGCCGCCTACAATGAGCAGTTCTTC
CATSDPQGGGRAAYNEQFF
>TRBJ2-5|TRBV28|.|.
TGTGCCAGCAGTTTCCCTAGCCTAGAGACCCAGTACTTC
CASSFPSLETQYF
>TRBJ2-1|TRBV5-1|TRBD2|large
TGCGCCAGCAGCTTGGGTAGTAGCGGGAGTGGTAATGAGCAGTTCTTC
CASSLGSSGSGNEQFF
>TRBJ1-1|TRBV6-5|.|large
TGTGCCAGCGAAAAAACGCGGATACAGGGCTGGAACACTGAAGCTTTCTTT
CASEKTRIQGWNTEAFF
>TRBJ2-7|TRBV6-2/TRBV6-3|.|large
TGTGCCAGCAGAAACCCAACTCCCTACGAGCAGTACTTC
CASRNPTPYEQYF
>TRBJ1-1|TRBV5-6|TRBD1|large
TGTGCCAGCAGCGAGGACAGGGCTGAAGCTTTCTTT
CASSEDRAEAFF
>TRBJ1-5|TRBV6-5|.|.
TGTGCCAGCAGAATCAGGATCTATAGCAATCAGCCCCAGCATTTT
CASRIRIYSNQPQHF
>TRBJ1-5|TRBV20-1|.|large
TGCAGTGCTAGAGATAGGCGGAAGAGCAATCAGCCCCAGCATTTT
CSARDRRKSNQPQHF